This T cell receptor beta chain came from a study of blood T cell repertoires in COVID-19. The wider study: Italy, Spain and the United States were the sources of the convalescent and acute COVID-19 samples. From T cells, B-cell-depleted T cells, or PBMCs came the material, which was cDNA or gDNA.

Germline values: CDR1 SGHVS, CDR2 FQNEAQ. V shed 0 bases and J 4 bases; nucleotides not matched to a gene: 16. The CDR3 sequence is 20 residues long. The authors' processing: Estimation of nucleated cell counts was performed using reference gene primer amplification. Repertoires were generated with immunoSEQ multiplex PCR, while TCRdb's copy carries only in-frame clones and drops some. V and J calls and clone size come straight from that table; D and trimming were deduced from the DNA. The sample has 310,000 or so clones, around nine tenths seen once. V gene TRBV7-8 combines with J gene TRBJ2-1; 9 bases are a match to TRBD2. The material sequenced was peripheral blood. This receptor was taken from a man aged 50 or older with active or convalescent COVID-19. The CDR3 nucleotides read TGTGCCAGCAGCTTAGCGGCGGGGCGGGAGGGCCTTACTCTTTACAATGAGCAGTTCTTC. Encoded protein: CASSLAAGREGLTLYNEQFF.